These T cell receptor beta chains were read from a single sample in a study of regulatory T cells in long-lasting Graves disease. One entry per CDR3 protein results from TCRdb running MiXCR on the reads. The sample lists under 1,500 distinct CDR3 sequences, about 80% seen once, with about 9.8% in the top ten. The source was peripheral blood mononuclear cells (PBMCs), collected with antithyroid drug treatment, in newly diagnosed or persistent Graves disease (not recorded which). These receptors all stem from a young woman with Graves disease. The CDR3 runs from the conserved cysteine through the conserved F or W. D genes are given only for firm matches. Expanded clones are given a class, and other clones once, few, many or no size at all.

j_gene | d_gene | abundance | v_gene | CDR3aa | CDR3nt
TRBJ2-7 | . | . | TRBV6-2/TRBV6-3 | CASTKPTYEQYF | TGTGCCAGCACCAAGCCAACCTACGAGCAGTACTTC
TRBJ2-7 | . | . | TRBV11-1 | CASSSDSALREQYF | TGTGCCAGCAGCTCGGACAGTGCACTCCGGGAGCAGTACTTC
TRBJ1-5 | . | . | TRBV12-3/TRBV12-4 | CASSFGQINQPQHF | TGTGCCAGCAGTTTTGGACAGATCAATCAGCCCCAGCATTTT
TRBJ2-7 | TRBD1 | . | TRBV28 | CASSPPGTGFYEQYF | TGTGCCAGCAGCCCCCCTGGGACAGGGTTCTACGAGCAGTACTTC
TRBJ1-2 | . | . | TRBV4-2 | CASSQDGGAGVYPNDGYTF | TGTGCCAGCAGCCAAGATGGAGGGGCAGGGGTTTACCCGAATGATGGCTACACCTTC
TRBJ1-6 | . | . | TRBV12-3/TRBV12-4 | CASTQWGIDSPLHF | TGTGCCAGCACCCAGTGGGGTATCGATTCACCCCTCCACTTT
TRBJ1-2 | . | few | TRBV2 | CQVYINYGYTF | TGCCAGGTGTATATTAACTATGGCTACACCTTC
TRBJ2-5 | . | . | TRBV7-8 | CASSSYRGGLQETQYF | TGTGCCAGCAGCTCGTACAGGGGAGGATTACAAGAGACCCAGTACTTC
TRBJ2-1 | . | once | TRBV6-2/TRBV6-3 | CASSPLPRGYNEQFF | TGTGCCAGCAGCCCACTACCCCGGGGTTACAATGAGCAGTTCTTC
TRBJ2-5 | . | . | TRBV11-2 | CASSLAPTKETQYF | TGTGCCAGCAGCTTAGCCCCCACTAAAGAGACCCAGTACTTC
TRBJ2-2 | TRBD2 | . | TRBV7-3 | CASSFQSGSASGELFF | TGTGCCAGCAGCTTCCAGAGCGGGAGCGCTTCGGGGGAGCTGTTTTTT
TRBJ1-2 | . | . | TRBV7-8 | CASSWPGLGYTF | TGTGCCAGCAGCTGGCCGGGTTTAGGCTACACCTTC
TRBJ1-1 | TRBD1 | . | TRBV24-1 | CATSDSRTGDTEAFF | TGTGCCACCAGTGATTCCAGGACAGGGGACACTGAAGCTTTCTTT
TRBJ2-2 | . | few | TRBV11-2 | CASSSRETGELFF | TGTGCCAGCAGCTCCAGGGAAACCGGGGAGCTGTTTTTT
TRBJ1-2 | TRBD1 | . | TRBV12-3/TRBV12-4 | CASSLGTERRGYTF | TGTGCCAGCAGCCTCGGGACAGAGCGCCGGGGCTACACCTTC
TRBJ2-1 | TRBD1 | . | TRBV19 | CASSTTGGGVRNEQFF | TGTGCCAGTAGTACCACAGGGGGCGGGGTTCGGAATGAGCAGTTCTTC
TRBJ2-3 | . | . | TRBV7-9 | CASETGLADTQYF | TGTGCCAGCGAGACTGGGTTGGCGGATACGCAGTATTTT
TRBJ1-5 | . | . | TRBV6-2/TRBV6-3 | CASSLIGLINQPQHF | TGTGCCAGCAGCCTAATCGGACTGATCAATCAGCCCCAGCATTTT
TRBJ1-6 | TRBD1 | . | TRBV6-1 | CASNNDRGSNSPLHF | TGTGCCAGCAACAATGACAGGGGAAGTAATTCACCCCTCCACTTT
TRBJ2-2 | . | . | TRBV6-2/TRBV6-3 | CASSYGGILAGELFF | TGTGCCAGCAGTTATGGCGGGATATTGGCCGGGGAGCTGTTTTTT
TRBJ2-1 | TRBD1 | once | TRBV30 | CAWSRTGASSSYNEQFF | TGTGCCTGGAGTCGGACAGGTGCCAGTAGCTCCTACAATGAGCAGTTCTTC
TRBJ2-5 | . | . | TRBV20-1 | CSAALLDVETQYF | TGCAGTGCCGCGTTACTAGACGTGGAGACCCAGTACTTC
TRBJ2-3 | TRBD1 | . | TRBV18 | CASSPPWGQGTDTQYF | TGTGCCAGCTCCCCCCCGTGGGGACAGGGAACAGATACGCAGTATTTT
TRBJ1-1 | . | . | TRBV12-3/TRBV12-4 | CASRPQGTEAFF | TGTGCCAGCAGGCCACAGGGAACTGAAGCTTTCTTT
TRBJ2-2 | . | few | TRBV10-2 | CASRRDLRGELFF | TGCGCCAGCAGGCGGGACTTACGAGGGGAGCTGTTTTTT
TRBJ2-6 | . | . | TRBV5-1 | CASSGNSVPGANVLTF | TGCGCCAGCAGCGGCAACAGTGTACCTGGGGCCAACGTCCTGACTTTC
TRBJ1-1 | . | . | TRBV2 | CASRPEGRVMNTEAFF | TGTGCCAGCCGGCCCGAGGGAAGAGTCATGAACACTGAAGCTTTCTTT
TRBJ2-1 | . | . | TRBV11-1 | CASNWAEGAYNEQFF | TGTGCCAGCAACTGGGCGGAGGGCGCCTACAATGAGCAGTTCTTC
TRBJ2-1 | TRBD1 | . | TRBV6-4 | CASSVRQGWGNEQFF | TGTGCCAGCAGTGTTCGACAGGGGTGGGGAAATGAGCAGTTCTTC
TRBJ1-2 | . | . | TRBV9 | CASSPRDRDYGYTF | TGTGCCAGCAGCCCCCGGGACCGGGACTATGGCTACACCTTC
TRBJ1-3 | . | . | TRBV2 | CASSDLGSGNTIYF | TGTGCCAGCAGTGATCTGGGGTCTGGAAACACCATATATTTT
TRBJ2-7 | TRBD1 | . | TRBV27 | CASSLLAAGTDTYEQYF | TGTGCCAGCAGTTTACTTGCCGCCGGGACAGATACCTACGAGCAGTACTTC